Listed here are 2 T cell receptor beta chains from one sample, sequenced in a study of blood T cells in healthy people across ages. Alongside a J-beta primer mix, a sample-barcoded 5' primer served in a second PCR lasting roughly 7 to 11 cycles. TCRdb reanalysed the 5' RACE reads using MiXCR and keeps one entry per CDR3 protein. In the table there are approximately 1.5 million distinct CDR3 sequences, around 40% of which are singletons. Sequenced sample: blood. These receptors originate from a young woman in good health.

The chain is built from TRBV29-1 and TRBJ2-1; D is unclear. CDR1 and CDR2 (germline): SQVTM, ANQGSEA. The CDR3 loop spans 14 amino acids. V shed 5 bases and J shed 3 bases, with 14 bases lying between them. This CDR3 reads CSVFGVVNYNEQFF. In DNA form, the CDR3 reads TGCAGCGTTTTTGGGGTGGTAAACTACAATGAGCAGTTCTTC.

The chain couples TRBV5-5 to TRBJ2-7; TRBD2 matches at 11 bases. Germline CDR1 and CDR2: SGHKS and YYEKEE (reference sequence). V shed 1 base and J 7 bases; nucleotides not matched to a gene: 10. The CDR3 extends over 16 amino acids. CDR3 region: CASSLRLAGGLGEQYF. The CDR3, as DNA: TGTGCCAGCAGCTTGAGGTTAGCGGGGGGGCTCGGTGAGCAGTACTTC.